The TCR beta chain described here comes from a study of T cells after yellow fever vaccination (dated by TCRdb to the late 2010s). Context from the whole study: The SMART-Seq v4 Ultra Low Input RNA kit was used to prepare libraries from fractions with low cell numbers. Blood was collected at multiple timepoints before and after primary and secondary immunization, and bulk PBMC replicates and cell subsets were isolated. To follow T-cell clones before and after primary and booster YFV17D yellow fever vaccination, bulk TCR alpha and beta repertoires were sequenced over time. Two healthy male donors, one aged 18 to 30 and one aged 30 to 39 years, were included in the cohort.

The study at large found these results: The secondary T-cell response was found to be weaker but faster than the primary response, with a peak reached on day 5 rather than on day 15. Only a couple of donors were included in the study, so the extent to which the findings can be generalized is limited. A small fraction of clonotypes showed up in both the CD4 and CD8 compartments, probably as a result of convergent recombination. After the booster, most of the clones that had expanded following primary vaccination were detected again (96% of CD4 and 85% to 90% of CD8), which suggests that memory was broadly maintained. Because abundant contaminating clonotypes from the bulk population could be contained in FACS-sorted repertoires, computational filtering was required.

The table lists this clonotype with a few counts. It lacks a known antigen. Base-call qualities are not available, and no considerably larger clone is one nucleotide away. Data came from an Illumina NovaSeq 6000. TCR cDNA was synthesized by 5'RACE template switching, through which a universal primer site and unique molecular identifiers were introduced. Priming of cDNA synthesis was performed from both the TCR alpha and TCR beta constant segments. Library amplification used two PCR steps, and the second PCR step added sample barcodes and sequencing adapters. Sequencing of the libraries was done on either Illumina HiSeq 2500 (2x100 bp) or NovaSeq (2x150 bp). Per the source publication's procedure: Demultiplexing of reads and collapsing into UMI consensus sequences were performed with MIGEC, and V(D)J alignment was carried out with MiXCR. Vaccine-responding clonotypes were identified with edgeR using replicate PBMC samples, with FDR below 0.01 and a log2 fold change above 5 up to day 15 being required. Each bulk clonotype was labeled CD4 or CD8 based on which sequenced repertoire, CD4 or CD8, contained the clonotype at higher abundance. Using fastp trimming at Q25 and MiXCR clonotype assembly, TCRdb reanalyzed the public sequencing data and kept in-frame beta chains. Each CDR3 protein appears once, grouped with its most common genes and DNA. TCRdb's processing, not the study's, gives the V and J calls here. Across this sample there are more than 300,000 distinct CDR3 sequences, with around a tenth seen only once. Clones ranked in the top ten supply 2.5% to 4% of the sample.

V ends up 3 bases short and J 7 bases short, with an unmatched junction base count of 4. From cysteine to phenylalanine, the CDR3 is 14 amino acids long. Only the CDR3 portion is preserved as DNA: 42 bases, with reading frame beginning at the first base. The germline V gene provides CDR1 SNHLY and CDR2 FYNNEI. Reading the label with the study, this specimen's treatment or condition is: live attenuated yellow fever vaccine strain. PBMCs were isolated from peripheral blood using a standard Ficoll-Paque protocol. CD4 and CD8 T-cell fractions were isolated with Dynabeads CD4 and CD8 positive selection kits. TriZol was used to extract RNA from bulk PBMCs, from CD4 and CD8 fractions, and from dextramer-positive and dextramer-negative fractions.

This chain joins TRBV2 to TRBJ2-3, with 10 junctional bases fitting TRBD2. The material was CD4+ T cells sorted from PBMCs, obtained 45 days after the yellow fever booster vaccination. This clonotype was obtained from a young man who received the YFV17D yellow fever vaccine. The CDR3 region: CASSESSGGNTQYF. The DNA sequence is given as TGTGCCAGCAGTGAGTCTAGCGGGGGAAATACGCAGTATTTT. Full variable domain (CDR3 extended with the reference TRBV2 and TRBJ2-3 proteins): EPEVTQTPSHQVTQMGQEVILRCVPISNHLYFYWYRQILGQKVEFLVSFYNNEISEKSEIFDDQFSVERPDGSNFTLKIRSTKLEDSAMYFCASSESSGGNTQYFGPGTRLTVL.